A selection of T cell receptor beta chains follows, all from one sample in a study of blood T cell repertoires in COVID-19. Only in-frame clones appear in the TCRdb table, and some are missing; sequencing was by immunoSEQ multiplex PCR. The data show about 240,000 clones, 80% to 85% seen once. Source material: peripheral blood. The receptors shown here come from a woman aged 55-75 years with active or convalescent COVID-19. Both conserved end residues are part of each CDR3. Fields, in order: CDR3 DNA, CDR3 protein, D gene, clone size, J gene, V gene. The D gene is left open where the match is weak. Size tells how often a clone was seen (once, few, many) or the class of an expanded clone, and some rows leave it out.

TGCGCCAGCCGAACCCCAACAGGGGATTCACCCCTCCACTTT CASRTPTGDSPLHF TRBD1 - TRBJ1-6 TRBV5-1
TGTGCCAGTAGTATATGGAGGGAAGGGGCCCGGCCCCAGCATTTT CASSIWREGARPQHF - - TRBJ1-5 TRBV19
TGTGCCAGCAGCCAATCGGGTACTATGAACACTGAAGCTTTCTTT CASSQSGTMNTEAFF - - TRBJ1-1 TRBV16
TGTGCCAGCACCAAAGGACAGAACAATCAGCCCCAGCATTTT CASTKGQNNQPQHF - - TRBJ1-5 TRBV6-5
TGTGCCAGCTCACGGGACAGGGGAAATCAGCCCCAGCATTTT CASSRDRGNQPQHF TRBD1 few TRBJ1-5 TRBV18
TGTGCCAGCAGTTTATCGGGGAGGGGCACAGATACGCAGTATTTT CASSLSGRGTDTQYF TRBD2 - TRBJ2-3 TRBV27
TGTGCCAGCAGGCGACAGGGGGCGTCTAACTATGGCTACACCTTC CASRRQGASNYGYTF TRBD1 - TRBJ1-2 TRBV28
TGTGCCAGCAGTTTTTCGTACATGCGGCCAGATACGCAGTATTTT CASSFSYMRPDTQYF - once TRBJ2-3 TRBV27
TGTGCCAGCATCTTAGGACAGCTAAACACTGAAGCTTTCTTT CASILGQLNTEAFF - - TRBJ1-1 TRBV2
TGTGCCAGCAGTGAACATGGAGGACGGAGCAATCAGCCCCAGCATTTT CASSEHGGRSNQPQHF - - TRBJ1-5 TRBV6-1
TGTGCCAGCAGCAAAGCCCCCCGCCTTTTTCCGGGACAGAAGGACAATCAGCCCCAGCATTTT CASSKAPRLFPGQKDNQPQHF - - TRBJ1-5 TRBV21-1
TGTGCCAGCAGCGTCGGACTAGCGTACAATGAGCAGTTCTTC CASSVGLAYNEQFF TRBD2 - TRBJ2-1 TRBV7-2
TGCGCCAGCAGCATTGACAGGTCCCGCTCCTACGAGCAGTACTTC CASSIDRSRSYEQYF - - TRBJ2-7 TRBV5-1
TGTGCCAGCAGCGCGCACAGGCCTGGGGACACTGAAGCTTTCTTT CASSAHRPGDTEAFF - once TRBJ1-1 TRBV7-9
TGTGCCAGCAGCTTTACGGTGACCGGGGAGCTGTTTTTT CASSFTVTGELFF - - TRBJ2-2 TRBV11-3
TGTGCCAGCAGTTATGGGAGGGGGTCAACTAATGAAAAACTGTTTTTT CASSYGRGSTNEKLFF - once TRBJ1-4 TRBV6-5
TGCAGTGCTAGTGGACGGGGGTATAATTCACCCCTCCACTTT CSASGRGYNSPLHF - - TRBJ1-6 TRBV20-1
TGTGCCAGCAGTGAACACAGGGTAGGGAAGAACACTGAAGCTTTCTTT CASSEHRVGKNTEAFF - - TRBJ1-1 TRBV2
TGTGCCAGTAGCGTAACAGGGGGAAGCCGTGGCTACACCTTC CASSVTGGSRGYTF TRBD1 - TRBJ1-2 TRBV19
TGTGCCAGCAGTGACATAGCGGGGGGGCGTAACACCGGGGAGCTGTTTTTT CASSDIAGGRNTGELFF TRBD2 - TRBJ2-2 TRBV6-1
TGTGCCAGTAGTATAGGAGGCAGGGTGGGTCAGCCCCAGCATTTT CASSIGGRVGQPQHF - - TRBJ1-5 TRBV19
TGTGCCAGTACCCGTGGACAGTGGGGGCCCCTAAACACTGAAGCTTTCTTT CASTRGQWGPLNTEAFF - - TRBJ1-1 TRBV19
TGCGCCAGCAGCTTCAATAGCCCCACAGATACGCAGTATTTT CASSFNSPTDTQYF - - TRBJ2-3 TRBV5-1
TGTGCCAGCAGTCAGCGATTGGAACTGCGTGGCTACACCTTC CASSQRLELRGYTF - - TRBJ1-2 TRBV6-5
TGCGCCAGCAGCCAAGTCGCAGGTCCGGGACATTGGGTATTGGGGTACACCGGGGAGCTGTTTTTT CASSQVAGPGHWVLGYTGELFF - - TRBJ2-2 TRBV4-1
TGTGCCAGCAGCGTAAACAGGGGAAATGGCTACACCTTC CASSVNRGNGYTF TRBD1 few TRBJ1-2 TRBV11-2
TGTGCCAGCAGCCTACTAGCGGGAGCCTACAATGAGCAGTTCTTC CASSLLAGAYNEQFF TRBD2 - TRBJ2-1 TRBV7-3
TGTGCTAGTGGTTTGGTACTCGTGGGACAGGGCGGGTACGAGCAGTACTTC CASGLVLVGQGGYEQYF TRBD1 once TRBJ2-7 TRBV12-5
TGCGCCAGCAGCTTGGGGCTAGCGGGGGACTTCCAAGAGACCCAGTACTTC CASSLGLAGDFQETQYF TRBD2 - TRBJ2-5 TRBV5-1
TGTGCCAGTTCTGGCGGGGGAACTGGAAACACCATATATTTT CASSGGGTGNTIYF - - TRBJ1-3 TRBV19
TGCAGCGTTGAAGGGGGACAGGGGCCACCCAACGAGCAGTACTTC CSVEGGQGPPNEQYF TRBD1 - TRBJ2-7 TRBV29-1
TGTGCCAGCAGCGTAGCCAGGGGTGACACCATATATTTT CASSVARGDTIYF - - TRBJ1-3 TRBV9
TGTGCCAGCAGCGGAGGGGGACAGGGGAACGAGCAGTACTTC CASSGGGQGNEQYF TRBD1 - TRBJ2-7 TRBV9
TGTGCCAGCAGCGCCGGGACAGGGCTTGAAAAACTGTTTTTT CASSAGTGLEKLFF TRBD1 - TRBJ1-4 TRBV9
TGTGCCACCACGTTTTTTGGACAGGGCGGGTACGAGCAGTACTTC CATTFFGQGGYEQYF TRBD1 - TRBJ2-7 TRBV3-1/TRBV3-2
TGTGCCAGCAGCTTAAGGGGGGAGGGCACTGAAGCTTTCTTT CASSLRGEGTEAFF - - TRBJ1-1 TRBV7-9
TGTGCCAGCAGTCCCCGGGTAGCGGAAGATACGCAGTATTTT CASSPRVAEDTQYF - - TRBJ2-3 TRBV6-5